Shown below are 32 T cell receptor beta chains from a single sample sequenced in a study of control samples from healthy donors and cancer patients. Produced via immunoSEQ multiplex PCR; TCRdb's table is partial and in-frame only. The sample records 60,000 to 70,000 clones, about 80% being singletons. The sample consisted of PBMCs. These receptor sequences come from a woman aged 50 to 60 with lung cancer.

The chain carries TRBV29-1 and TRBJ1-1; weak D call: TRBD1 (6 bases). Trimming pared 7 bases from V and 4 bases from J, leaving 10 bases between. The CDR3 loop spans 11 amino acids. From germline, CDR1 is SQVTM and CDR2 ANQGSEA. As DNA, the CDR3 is TGCAGCGCTACGGACAGCACTGAAGCTTTCTTT. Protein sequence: CSATDSTEAFF.

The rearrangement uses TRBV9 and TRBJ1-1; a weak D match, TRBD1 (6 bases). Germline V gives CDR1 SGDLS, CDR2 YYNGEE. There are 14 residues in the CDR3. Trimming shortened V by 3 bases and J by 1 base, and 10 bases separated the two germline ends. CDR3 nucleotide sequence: TGTGCCAGCAGCGCTGGGACACCGAACACTGAAGCTTTCTTT. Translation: CASSAGTPNTEAFF.

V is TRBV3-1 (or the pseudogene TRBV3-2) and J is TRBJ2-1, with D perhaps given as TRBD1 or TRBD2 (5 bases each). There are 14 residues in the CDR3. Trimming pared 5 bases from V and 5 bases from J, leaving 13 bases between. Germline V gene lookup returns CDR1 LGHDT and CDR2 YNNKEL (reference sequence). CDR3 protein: CASSEGDADNEQFF. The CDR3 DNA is TGTGCCAGCAGCGAAGGGGACGCTGACAATGAGCAGTTCTTC.

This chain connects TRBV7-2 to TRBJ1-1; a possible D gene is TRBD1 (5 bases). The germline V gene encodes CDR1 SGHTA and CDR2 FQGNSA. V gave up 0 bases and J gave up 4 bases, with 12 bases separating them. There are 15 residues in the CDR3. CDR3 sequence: CASSLAQGRLTEAFF. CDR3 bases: TGTGCCAGCAGCTTAGCGCAGGGCCGTCTCACTGAAGCTTTCTTT.

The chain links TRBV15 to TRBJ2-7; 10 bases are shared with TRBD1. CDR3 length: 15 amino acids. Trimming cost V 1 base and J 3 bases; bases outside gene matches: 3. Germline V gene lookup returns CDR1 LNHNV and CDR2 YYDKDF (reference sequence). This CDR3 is CATSRGDRGFYEQYF. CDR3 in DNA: TGTGCCACCAGCAGAGGGGACAGGGGCTTCTACGAGCAGTACTTC.

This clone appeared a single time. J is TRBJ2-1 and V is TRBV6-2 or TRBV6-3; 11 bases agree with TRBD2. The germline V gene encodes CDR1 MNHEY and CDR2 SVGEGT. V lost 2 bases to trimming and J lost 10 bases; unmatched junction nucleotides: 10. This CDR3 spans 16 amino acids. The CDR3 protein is CASSYTIAGGPREQFF. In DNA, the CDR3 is TGTGCCAGCAGTTACACTATAGCGGGGGGGCCAAGGGAGCAGTTCTTC.

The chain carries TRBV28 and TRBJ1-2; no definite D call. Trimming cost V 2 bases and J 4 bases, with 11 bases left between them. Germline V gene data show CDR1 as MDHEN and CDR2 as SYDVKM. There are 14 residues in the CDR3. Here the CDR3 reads CASSLHPSSYGYTF. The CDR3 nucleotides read TGTGCCAGCAGTTTACACCCATCTTCCTATGGCTACACCTTC.

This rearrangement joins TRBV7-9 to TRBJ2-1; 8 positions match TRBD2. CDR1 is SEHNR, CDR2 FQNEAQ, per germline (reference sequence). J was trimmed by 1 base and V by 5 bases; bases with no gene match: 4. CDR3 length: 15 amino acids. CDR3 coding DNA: TGTGCCAGCAGCATTAGCGGGGAGTCCTACAATGAGCAGTTCTTC. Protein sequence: CASSISGESYNEQFF. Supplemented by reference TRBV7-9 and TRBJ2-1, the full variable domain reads DTGVSQNPRHKITKRGQNVTFRCDPISEHNRLYWYRQTLGQGPEFLTYFQNEAQLEKSRLLSDRFSAERPKGSFSTLEIQRTEQGDSAMYLCASSISGESYNEQFFGPGTRLTVL.

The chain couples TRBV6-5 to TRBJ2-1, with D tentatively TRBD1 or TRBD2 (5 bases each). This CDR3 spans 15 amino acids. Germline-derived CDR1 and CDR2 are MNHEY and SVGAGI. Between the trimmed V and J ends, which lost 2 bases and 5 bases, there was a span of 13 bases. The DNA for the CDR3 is TGTGCCAGCAGTTACGCCCTGGGACCACACAATGAGCAGTTCTTC. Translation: CASSYALGPHNEQFF.

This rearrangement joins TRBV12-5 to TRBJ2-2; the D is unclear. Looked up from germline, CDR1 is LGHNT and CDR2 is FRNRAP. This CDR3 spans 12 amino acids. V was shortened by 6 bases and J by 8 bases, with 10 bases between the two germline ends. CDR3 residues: CASGIRAGELFF. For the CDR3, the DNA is TGTGCTAGTGGAATAAGGGCTGGGGAGCTGTTTTTT.

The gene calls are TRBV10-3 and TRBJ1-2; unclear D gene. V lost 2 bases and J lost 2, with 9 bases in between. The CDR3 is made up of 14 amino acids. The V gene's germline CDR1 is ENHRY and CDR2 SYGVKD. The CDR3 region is CAISESGVNYGYTF. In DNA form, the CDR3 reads TGTGCCATCAGTGAGAGCGGGGTCAACTATGGCTACACCTTC.

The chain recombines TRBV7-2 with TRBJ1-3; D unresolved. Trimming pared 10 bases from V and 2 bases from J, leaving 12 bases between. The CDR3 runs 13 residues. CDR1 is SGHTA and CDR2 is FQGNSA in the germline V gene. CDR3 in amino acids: CATKTRTGNTIYF. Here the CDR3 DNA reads TGTGCCACCAAAACCCGGACTGGAAACACCATATATTTT.

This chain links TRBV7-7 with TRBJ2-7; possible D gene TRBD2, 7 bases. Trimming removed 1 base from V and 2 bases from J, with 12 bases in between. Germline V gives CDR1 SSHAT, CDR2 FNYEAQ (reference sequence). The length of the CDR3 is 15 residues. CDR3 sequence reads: CASSLGRGPTYEQYF. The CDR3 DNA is TGTGCCAGCAGCTTAGGGCGGGGGCCGACCTACGAGCAGTACTTC.

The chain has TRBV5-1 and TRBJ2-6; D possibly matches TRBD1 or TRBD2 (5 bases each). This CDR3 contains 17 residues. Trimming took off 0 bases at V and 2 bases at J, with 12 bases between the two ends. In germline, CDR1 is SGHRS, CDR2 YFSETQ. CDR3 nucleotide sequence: TGCGCCAGCAGCTTGGAAACGGGGACCCCTGGGGCCAACGTCCTGACTTTC. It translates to CASSLETGTPGANVLTF. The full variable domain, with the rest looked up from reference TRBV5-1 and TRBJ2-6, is KAGVTQTPRYLIKTRGQQVTLSCSPISGHRSVSWYQQTPGQGLQFLFEYFSETQRNKGNFPGRFSGRQFSNSRSEMNVSTLELGDSALYLCASSLETGTPGANVLTFGAGSRLTVL.

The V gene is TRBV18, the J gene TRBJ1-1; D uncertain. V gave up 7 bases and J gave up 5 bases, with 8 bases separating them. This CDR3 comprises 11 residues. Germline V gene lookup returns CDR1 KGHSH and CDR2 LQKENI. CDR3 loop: CASLDETEAFF. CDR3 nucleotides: TGTGCCAGCTTAGACGAGACTGAAGCTTTCTTT.

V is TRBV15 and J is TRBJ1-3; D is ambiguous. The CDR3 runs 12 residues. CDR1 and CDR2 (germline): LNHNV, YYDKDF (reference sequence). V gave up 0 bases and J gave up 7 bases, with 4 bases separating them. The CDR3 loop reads CATSRETNTIYF. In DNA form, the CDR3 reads TGTGCCACCAGCAGAGAGACCAACACCATATATTTT.

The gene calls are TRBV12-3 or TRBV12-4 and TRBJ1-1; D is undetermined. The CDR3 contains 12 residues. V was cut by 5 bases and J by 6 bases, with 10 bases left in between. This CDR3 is CASSGRVAEAFF. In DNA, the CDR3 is TGTGCCAGCAGTGGGAGGGTCGCTGAAGCTTTCTTT.

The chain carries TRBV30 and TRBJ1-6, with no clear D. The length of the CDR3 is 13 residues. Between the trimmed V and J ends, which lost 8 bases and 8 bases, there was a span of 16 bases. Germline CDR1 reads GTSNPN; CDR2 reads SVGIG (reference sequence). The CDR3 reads CARAGSVDSPLHF. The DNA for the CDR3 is TGTGCCCGGGCGGGTAGCGTGGATTCACCCCTCCACTTT.

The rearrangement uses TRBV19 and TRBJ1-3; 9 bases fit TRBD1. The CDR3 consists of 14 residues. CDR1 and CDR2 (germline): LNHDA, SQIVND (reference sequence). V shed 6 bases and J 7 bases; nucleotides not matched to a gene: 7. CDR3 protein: CASSRDRERNTIYF. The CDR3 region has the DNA TGTGCCAGTAGCCGGGACAGGGAGCGGAACACCATATATTTT.

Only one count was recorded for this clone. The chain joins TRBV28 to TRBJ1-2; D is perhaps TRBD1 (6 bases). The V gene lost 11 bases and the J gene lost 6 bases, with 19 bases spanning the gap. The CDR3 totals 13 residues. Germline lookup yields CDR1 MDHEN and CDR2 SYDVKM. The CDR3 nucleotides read TGTGCCTCCCAGGGTAGGGGGGAGGATGGCTACACCTTC. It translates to CASQGRGEDGYTF.

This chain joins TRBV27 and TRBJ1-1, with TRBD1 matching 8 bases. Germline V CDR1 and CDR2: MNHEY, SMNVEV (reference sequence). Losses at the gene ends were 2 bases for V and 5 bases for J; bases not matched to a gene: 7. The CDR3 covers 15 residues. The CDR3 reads CASSLNRGVVTEAFF. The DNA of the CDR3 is TGTGCCAGCAGTTTAAACAGGGGGGTGGTGACTGAAGCTTTCTTT.

The CDR3, as DNA: TGTGCCAGCAGCTTAAGGACAGGAGAGGAATACGAGCAGTACTTC. Translation: CASSLRTGEEYEQYF. The chain links TRBV7-2 to TRBJ2-7, with 7 bases fitting TRBD1. The CDR3 is made up of 15 amino acids. Germline values: CDR1 SGHTA, CDR2 FQGNSA. With V trimmed by 2 bases and J by 4 bases, 8 bases remained unmatched.

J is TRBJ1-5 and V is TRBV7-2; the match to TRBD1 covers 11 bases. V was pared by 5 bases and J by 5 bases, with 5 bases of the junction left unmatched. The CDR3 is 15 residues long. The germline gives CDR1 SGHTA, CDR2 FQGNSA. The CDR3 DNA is TGTGCCAGCAGCGGGGACAGGGGGGCCTATCAGCCCCAGCATTTT. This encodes CASSGDRGAYQPQHF.

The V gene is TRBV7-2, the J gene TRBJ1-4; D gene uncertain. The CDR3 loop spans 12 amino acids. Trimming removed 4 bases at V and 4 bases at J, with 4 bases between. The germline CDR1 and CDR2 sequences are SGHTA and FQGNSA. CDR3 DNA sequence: TGTGCCAGCAGCTCCTATAATGAAAAACTGTTTTTT. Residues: CASSSYNEKLFF. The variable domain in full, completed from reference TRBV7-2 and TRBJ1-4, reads GAGVSQSPSNKVTEKGKDVELRCDPISGHTALYWYRQSLGQGLEFLIYFQGNSAPDKSGLPSDRFSAERTGGSVSTLTIQRTQQEDSAVYLCASSSYNEKLFFGSGTQLSVL.

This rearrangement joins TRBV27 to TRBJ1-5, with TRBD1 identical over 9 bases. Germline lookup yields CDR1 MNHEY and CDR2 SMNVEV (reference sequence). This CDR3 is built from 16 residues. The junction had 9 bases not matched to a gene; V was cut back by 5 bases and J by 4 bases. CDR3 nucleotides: TGTGCCAGCAGTCCCGGGACAGGGTCGGGGAATCAGCCCCAGCATTTT. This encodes CASSPGTGSGNQPQHF.

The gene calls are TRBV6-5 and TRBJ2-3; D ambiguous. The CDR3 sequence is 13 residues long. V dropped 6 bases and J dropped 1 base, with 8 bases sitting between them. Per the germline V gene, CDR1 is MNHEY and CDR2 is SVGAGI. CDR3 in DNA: TGTGCCAGCAGCGACTCACGCACAGATACGCAGTATTTT. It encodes CASSDSRTDTQYF.

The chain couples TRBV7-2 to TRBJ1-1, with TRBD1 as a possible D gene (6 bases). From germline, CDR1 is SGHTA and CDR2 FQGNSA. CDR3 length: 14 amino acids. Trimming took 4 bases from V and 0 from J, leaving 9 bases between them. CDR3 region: CASSSQGMNTEAFF. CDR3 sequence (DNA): TGTGCCAGCAGCTCACAGGGCATGAACACTGAAGCTTTCTTT.

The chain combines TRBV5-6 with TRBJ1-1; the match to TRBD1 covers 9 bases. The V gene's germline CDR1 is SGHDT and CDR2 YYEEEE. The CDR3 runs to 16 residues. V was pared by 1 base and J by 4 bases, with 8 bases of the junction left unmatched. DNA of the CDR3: TGTGCCAGCAGCTTGTTTGGGACAGGGTCGGGCACTGAAGCTTTCTTT. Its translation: CASSLFGTGSGTEAFF.

The DNA of the CDR3 is TGCAGCGTCCAAGGGGGAGAGGGAGCTGGAAACACCATATATTTT. This codes for CSVQGGEGAGNTIYF. This chain joins TRBV29-1 and TRBJ1-3; tentative D call: TRBD1 (6 bases). Germline CDR1 is SQVTM and CDR2 is ANQGSEA. CDR3 length: 15 residues. V dropped 6 bases and J dropped 2 bases, with 17 bases sitting between them.

The CDR3 spells CASSDWTVYGYTF. DNA for the CDR3: TGCGCCAGCAGCGACTGGACAGTTTATGGCTACACCTTC. The chain has TRBV10-1 and TRBJ1-2; D possibly corresponds to TRBD1 (6 bases). V was clipped by 6 bases and J by 5 bases, with 13 bases between them. The CDR3 contains 13 residues. Germline V gene lookup returns CDR1 WNHNN and CDR2 SYGVQD (reference sequence).

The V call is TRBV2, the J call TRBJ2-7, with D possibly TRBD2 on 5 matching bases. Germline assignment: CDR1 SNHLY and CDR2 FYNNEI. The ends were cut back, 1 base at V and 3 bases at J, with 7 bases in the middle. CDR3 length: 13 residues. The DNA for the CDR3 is TGTGCCAGCAGTGAAGGGACTGTCTACGAGCAGTACTTC. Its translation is CASSEGTVYEQYF.

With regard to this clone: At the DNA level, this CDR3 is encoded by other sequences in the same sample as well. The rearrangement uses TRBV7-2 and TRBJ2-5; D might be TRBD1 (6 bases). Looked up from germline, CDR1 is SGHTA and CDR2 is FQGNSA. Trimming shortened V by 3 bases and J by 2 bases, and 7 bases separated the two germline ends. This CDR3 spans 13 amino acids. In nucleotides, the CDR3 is TGTGCCAGCAGCTTCGACAGGCAAGAGACCCAGTACTTC. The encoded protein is CASSFDRQETQYF.